This TCR beta chain was sequenced for a study of OX40 agonist ivuxolimab in advanced cancers. Study-wide context: Patients were treated with intravenous ivuxolimab, dosed at 0.01 to 10 mg/kg and infused every 2 weeks. Prior checkpoint blockade (anti-PD-1, anti-PD-L1 or anti-CTLA-4) was permitted; about 40% had it. General study results and limits: Specificity for antigen went undetermined in the expanded peripheral T cells. Dose levels from 0.1 to 3.0 mg/kg saw CD4+ and CD8+ blood T cells expand clonally by week 6.

The germline gives CDR1 MNHEY, CDR2 SVGAGI. V was pared by 3 bases and J by 7 bases, with 6 bases between. The CDR3 length is 11 residues. The repertoire was sequenced with immunoSEQ multiplex PCR; TCRdb's copy has only in-frame clones and lacks some. The sample lists fewer than 85,000 clones; 80% to 90% were seen once. A note on this clone: What it recognizes is unknown.

The sample consisted of CD4+ or CD8+ T cells sorted from blood, taken in a trial of the OX40 agonist ivuxolimab. This TCR came from an adult with an advanced solid tumor such as melanoma, head and neck, liver or kidney cancer. The gene calls are TRBV6-5 and TRBJ1-1; D gene uncertain. The CDR3 loop is CASSYMGEAFF. In DNA, the CDR3 is TGTGCCAGCAGTTATATGGGTGAAGCTTTCTTT.